Below, 31 T cell receptor beta chains from the same sample are listed, as sequenced in a study of cytomegalovirus exposure and HLA in healthy donors. It was with 60 Vbeta and 13 Jbeta primers that the PCR ran. The method was immunoSEQ multiplex PCR; TCRdb's version includes in-frame clones alone and lacks a portion of them. This table holds about 140,000 clones, 75% to 80% found once. The sequencing sample was made of PBMCs. These receptors were taken from a female donor in good health and CMV-seronegative.

The CDR3 spells CASSPSRAPQYF. The CDR3 DNA follows: TGTGCCAGCAGTCCTAGCCGGGCGCCGCAGTATTTT. The chain carries TRBV27 and TRBJ2-3; D is possibly TRBD2 (5 bases). V dropped 5 bases and J dropped 10 bases, with 13 bases sitting between them. The CDR3 covers 12 residues. Germline-derived CDR1 and CDR2 are MNHEY and SMNVEV (reference sequence).

A single count supports this clone. The CDR3 nucleotides read TGTGCCAGCAGCCCTAGTACTATCCTCGGGGGTGGTGAGCAGTTCTTC. This gives the protein CASSPSTILGGGEQFF. The chain links TRBV7-2 to TRBJ2-1; TRBD2 might be the D (6 bases). CDR1 SGHTA and CDR2 FQGNSA come from the germline V gene. Trimming left V 5 bases short and J 9 bases short, with 23 bases between. The CDR3 sequence is 16 residues long.

This clone was counted once. The genes are TRBV9 and TRBJ2-7, with 10 bases that match TRBD1. CDR1 is SGDLS, CDR2 YYNGEE, per germline. CDR3 length equals 15 residues. With V trimmed by 5 bases and J by 6 bases, 11 bases remained unmatched. CDR3 bases: TGTGCCAGCAGTGATTCCGGGACAGGGGTCGGCGAGCAGTACTTC. It encodes CASSDSGTGVGEQYF.

The chain joins TRBV19 to TRBJ1-5; the D gene is possibly TRBD1 (5 bases). V shed 3 bases and J shed 3 bases, with 15 bases lying between them. The CDR3 is 16 amino acids. Germline assignment: CDR1 LNHDA and CDR2 SQIVND (reference sequence). The CDR3, as DNA: TGTGCCAGTAGTATCTTGGGCAGGGCCTACAATCAGCCCCAGCATTTT. Translation gives CASSILGRAYNQPQHF.

The chain joins TRBV28 to TRBJ2-3; 8 positions match TRBD2. Unmatched junction bases numbered 4, after V lost 1 base and J lost 4 bases. The CDR3 has 15 amino acids. Germline V gene data show CDR1 as MDHEN and CDR2 as SYDVKM. CDR3 in amino acids: CASSLSGGVSDTQYF. DNA for the CDR3: TGTGCCAGCAGTTTATCGGGGGGGGTCTCAGATACGCAGTATTTT.

The chain employs TRBV28 and TRBJ2-1, with D perhaps TRBD1 (5 bases). V was pared by 7 bases and J by 5 bases, with 15 bases between. Per germline, CDR1 MDHEN and CDR2 SYDVKM. CDR3 length equals 14 residues. Here the CDR3 reads CASISTRTNNEQFF. The CDR3 nucleotides are TGTGCCAGCATTTCCACAAGGACAAACAATGAGCAGTTCTTC.

The chain links TRBV28 to TRBJ1-4, with D maybe TRBD1 (6 bases). Germline assignment: CDR1 MDHEN and CDR2 SYDVKM. CDR3 size: 14 residues. The V and J ends lost 6 bases and 3 bases respectively, with 11 bases between them. CDR3 DNA sequence: TGTGCCAGCAGCGTTGGACAGCCTAATGAAAAACTGTTTTTT. It yields the protein CASSVGQPNEKLFF. Supplemented by reference TRBV28 and TRBJ1-4, the full variable domain reads DVKVTQSSRYLVKRTGEKVFLECVQDMDHENMFWYRQDPGLGLRLIYFSYDVKMKEKGDIPEGYSVSREKKERFSLILESASTNQTSMYLCASSVGQPNEKLFFGSGTQLSVL.

The chain has TRBV5-4 and TRBJ2-3, with D uncertain. Looked up from germline, CDR1 is SGHNT and CDR2 is YYREEE (reference sequence). This CDR3 contains 15 residues. The germline V and J ends were trimmed by 4 bases and 2 bases, with 14 bases remaining between them. The CDR3 DNA reads TGTGCCAGCAGCCCACAGACACGGAACACAGATACGCAGTATTTT. This encodes CASSPQTRNTDTQYF.

The chain recombines TRBV6-1 with TRBJ2-7, with TRBD2 matching 8 bases. The CDR3 is made up of 16 amino acids. CDR1 and CDR2 from the germline V gene are MNHNS and SASEGT. Trimming took 2 bases from V and 3 from J; bases not matched to a gene: 9. The CDR3 sequence is CASSERRGARHYEQYF. CDR3 bases: TGTGCCAGCAGTGAACGGCGGGGGGCTCGCCACTACGAGCAGTACTTC.

J is TRBJ1-1 and V is TRBV29-1; 7 bases map to TRBD1. The CDR3 sequence is 14 residues long. Germline loops: CDR1 SQVTM, CDR2 ANQGSEA. Losses at the gene ends were 4 bases for V and 1 base for J; bases not matched to a gene: 6. CDR3 DNA sequence: TGCAGCGTTGGGGACAGAAGAGCGAACACTGAAGCTTTCTTT. As protein: CSVGDRRANTEAFF.

The count of this clone is one. This rearrangement joins TRBV14 to TRBJ2-7; 12 bases are a match to TRBD1. Trimming removed 4 bases from V and 7 bases from J; junction bases left unmatched: 14. Germline CDR1 reads SGHDN; CDR2 reads FVKESK. The CDR3 is made up of 17 amino acids. The CDR3 spells CASSLRLRGQGAGEQYF. The CDR3 bases are TGTGCCAGCAGCCTTAGACTCCGGGGACAGGGGGCGGGAGAGCAGTACTTC. The full variable domain, rest sourced from reference TRBV14 and TRBJ2-7, is EAGVTQFPSHSVIEKGQTVTLRCDPISGHDNLYWYRRVMGKEIKFLLHFVKESKQDESGMPNNRFLAERTGGTYSTLKVQPAELEDSGVYFCASSLRLRGQGAGEQYFGPGTRLTVT.

The chain links TRBV20-1 to TRBJ2-1; D is possibly TRBD1 (5 bases). Trimming removed 4 bases from V and 6 bases from J, with 7 bases in between. The V gene's germline CDR1 is DFQATT and CDR2 SNEGSKA (reference sequence). CDR3 length equals 11 residues. The CDR3: CSATRGNEQFF. CDR3 bases: TGCAGTGCTACTAGGGGCAATGAGCAGTTCTTC.

The chain carries TRBV7-2 and TRBJ1-2, with 9 bases aligning to TRBD1. CDR1 and CDR2 from the germline V gene are SGHTA and FQGNSA. The CDR3 runs to 17 residues. The J segment lost 5 bases and the V segment lost 5 bases, leaving 15 bases of the junction unmatched. CDR3 in amino acids: CASSQTVPTGGGYGYTF. Written as DNA, the CDR3 is TGTGCCAGCAGCCAAACGGTCCCTACAGGGGGCGGGTATGGCTACACCTTC.

This clone was found once. The chain has TRBV5-1 and TRBJ1-5; 7 nucleotides agree with TRBD1. This CDR3 has 14 amino acids. V lost 4 bases and J lost 5; bases outside the gene matches: 6. CDR1 and CDR2 from the germline V gene are SGHRS and YFSETQ. The CDR3 sequence: CASSLRQGDQPQHF. Written as DNA, the CDR3 is TGCGCCAGCAGCCTTAGACAGGGAGATCAGCCCCAGCATTTT.

The chain is built from TRBV19 and TRBJ2-7; 7 nucleotides agree with TRBD2. CDR3 length: 14 amino acids. Germline trimming cut 10 bases from V and 3 bases from J; bases unmatched to any gene: 12. Germline V gene lookup returns CDR1 LNHDA and CDR2 SQIVND (reference sequence). This CDR3 reads CATSRETRIYEQYF. CDR3 DNA sequence: TGTGCCACCTCGCGGGAGACTAGGATCTACGAGCAGTACTTC.

The J gene is TRBJ1-6, the V gene TRBV6-1, with D hard to call. V gave up 3 bases and J gave up 0 bases, with 15 bases separating them. Germline V gene lookup returns CDR1 MNHNS and CDR2 SASEGT. CDR3 length: 18 residues. The CDR3: CASSEAVFRSSYNSPLHF. Written as DNA, the CDR3 is TGTGCCAGCAGTGAGGCAGTGTTCCGGAGCTCCTATAATTCACCCCTCCACTTT.

This clone came up a few times. The V call is TRBV6-6, the J call TRBJ2-7; 12 bases fit TRBD2. This CDR3 is built from 16 residues. J lost 5 bases, V lost 5 bases, and 10 bases had no gene match. Germline CDR1 reads MNHNY; CDR2 reads SVGAGI (reference sequence). CDR3 loop: CASSPRLAGDTHEQYF. The CDR3 DNA sequence: TGTGCCAGCAGTCCGCGACTAGCGGGAGATACCCACGAGCAGTACTTC.

This sequence joins TRBV6-1 and TRBJ1-2; no definite D call. Trimming stripped 8 bases from V and 8 bases from J, with 15 bases between. Germline loops: CDR1 MNHNS, CDR2 SASEGT. CDR3 length: 12 residues. CDR3 residues: CASSIIDGGYTF. CDR3 nucleotide sequence: TGTGCCAGCTCTATAATTGACGGGGGCTACACCTTC.

V gene TRBV30 combines with J gene TRBJ2-1, with D possibly matching TRBD2 (6 bases). Germline V gene sequence: CDR1 GTSNPN, CDR2 SVGIG (reference sequence). This CDR3 spans 15 amino acids. Trimming cost V 5 bases and J 1 base, with 15 bases left between them. The CDR3 spells CAWGQNSGSYNEQFF. CDR3 DNA sequence: TGTGCCTGGGGGCAAAATAGCGGATCCTACAATGAGCAGTTCTTC.

This clone turned up a few times. The gene calls are TRBV28 and TRBJ2-7; the D is unclear. This CDR3 contains 11 residues. Trimming cost V 3 bases and J 5 bases, with 5 bases left between them. Germline V gene data show CDR1 as MDHEN and CDR2 as SYDVKM. CDR3 residues: CASSFSNEQYF. DNA of the CDR3: TGTGCCAGCAGTTTCTCTAACGAGCAGTACTTC.

The chain has TRBV5-1 and TRBJ2-1; D perhaps matches TRBD2 (5 bases). Trimming left V 1 base short and J 9 bases short, with 14 bases between. Per the germline V gene, CDR1 is SGHRS and CDR2 is YFSETQ. CDR3 size: 14 residues. The CDR3 bases are TGCGCCAGCAGCTTGCGGGAAGGGCCGGTTGAGCAGTTCTTC. Translation: CASSLREGPVEQFF.

The chain has TRBV19 and TRBJ2-1; TRBD1 aligns across 7 bases. The germline gives CDR1 LNHDA, CDR2 SQIVND (reference sequence). Trimming took 5 bases from V and 4 from J; bases not matched to a gene: 2. The CDR3 runs to 13 residues. CDR3 coding DNA: TGTGCCAGTAGTGGACAGGAATACAATGAGCAGTTCTTC. Translating gives CASSGQEYNEQFF.

This rearrangement joins TRBV6-5 to TRBJ2-7; D is perhaps TRBD1 (7 bases). The germline gives CDR1 MNHEY, CDR2 SVGAGI. Deletions cut 6 bases from V and 3 bases from J, with 12 bases between. The length of the CDR3 is 13 residues. DNA for the CDR3: TGTGCCAGCAGCGGGGGACAGTTCTACGAGCAGTACTTC. This translates into CASSGGQFYEQYF.

The chain employs TRBV9 and TRBJ2-1; D possibly corresponds to TRBD1 (5 bases). The germline gives CDR1 SGDLS, CDR2 YYNGEE. Trimming pared 3 bases from V and 8 bases from J, leaving 12 bases between. The CDR3 runs to 13 residues. Written as DNA, the CDR3 is TGTGCCAGCAGCGGATCTGACAGATATGAGCAGTTCTTC. Translation: CASSGSDRYEQFF. Using reference TRBV9 and TRBJ2-1 for the parts outside the CDR3, the full variable domain is DSGVTQTPKHLITATGQRVTLRCSPRSGDLSVYWYQQSLDQGLQFLIQYYNGEERAKGNILERFSAQQFPDLHSELNLSSLELGDSALYFCASSGSDRYEQFFGPGTRLTVL.

Comments on this clone: At one end, the junction sequence differs from germline, possibly due to a read error. The rearrangement uses TRBV7-9 and TRBJ1-1; unclear D gene. Germline-derived CDR1 and CDR2 are SEHNR and FQNEAQ (reference sequence). This CDR3 is 19 amino acids long. The CDR3 coding sequence is TGTTCCAGCAGCTTAGGACGGGGTGTGGAGGGAGGAGGAGGCACTGAAGCTTTCTTT. It is translated as CSSSLGRGVEGGGGTEAFF. Supplemented by reference TRBV7-9 and TRBJ1-1, the full variable domain reads DTGVSQNPRHKITKRGQNVTFRCDPISEHNRLYWYRQTLGQGPEFLTYFQNEAQLEKSRLLSDRFSAERPKGSFSTLEIQRTEQGDSAMYLCSSSLGRGVEGGGGTEAFFGQGTRLTVV.

This clone was found once. V is TRBV7-2 and J is TRBJ1-4; 10 bases line up with TRBD1. This CDR3 region has 15 residues. Losses at the gene ends were 5 bases for V and 7 bases for J; bases not matched to a gene: 7. The germline gives CDR1 SGHTA, CDR2 FQGNSA. This chain's CDR3 is CASSARDRGVEKLFF. As DNA, the CDR3 is TGTGCCAGCAGCGCCCGGGACAGGGGAGTTGAAAAACTGTTTTTT.

V and J are TRBV7-9 and TRBJ1-2, with D tentatively TRBD1 (5 bases). Germline V gives CDR1 SEHNR, CDR2 FQNEAQ (reference sequence). This CDR3 is built from 14 residues. Trimming took off 5 bases at V and 2 bases at J, with 12 bases between the two ends. In nucleotides, the CDR3 is TGTGCCAGCAGCCAAAGGACATCGAACTATGGCTACACCTTC. This codes for CASSQRTSNYGYTF.

The chain couples TRBV5-1 to TRBJ1-1; D is ambiguous. The CDR3 has 12 residues. V lost 5 bases and J lost 1, with 6 bases in between. CDR1 is SGHRS and CDR2 is YFSETQ in the germline V gene. The CDR3 bases are TGCGCCAGCAGGTTAGAGAACACTGAAGCTTTCTTT. Translation gives CASRLENTEAFF.

This chain links TRBV5-1 with TRBJ2-2; D ambiguous. V lost 1 base, J lost 4 bases, and 11 bases lay in between. The CDR3 loop spans 15 amino acids. Germline CDR1 reads SGHRS; CDR2 reads YFSETQ. The CDR3 DNA follows: TGCGCCAGCAGCTTGTATGACTCGAGCACCGGGGAGCTGTTTTTT. Its protein is CASSLYDSSTGELFF.

The chain recombines TRBV27 with TRBJ2-1, with a weak D call TRBD2 (5 bases). V gave up 5 bases and J gave up 4 bases, with 15 bases separating them. Germline CDR1 MNHEY, CDR2 SMNVEV (reference sequence). CDR3 size: 15 residues. CDR3 protein: CASSASSRGYNEQFF. The CDR3 bases are TGTGCCAGCAGTGCGTCATCTCGGGGTTACAATGAGCAGTTCTTC.

V gene TRBV11-2 combines with J gene TRBJ2-3; 11 bases align to TRBD2. V was pared by 6 bases and J by 6 bases, with 8 bases of the junction left unmatched. This CDR3 spans 15 amino acids. Looked up from germline, CDR1 is SGHAT and CDR2 is FQNNGV. The CDR3 DNA sequence: TGTGCCAGCAGGGCCGGGACTAGCGGAGGGGATACGCAGTATTTT. Protein sequence: CASRAGTSGGDTQYF.